The 31 T cell receptor beta chains listed next were all sequenced from one sample in a study of T cells in Graves' hyperthyroidism and ophthalmopathy. TCR beta CDR3 region amplification was performed from RNA transcripts. First-round RT-PCR targeting the TCR CDR3 was performed with the HTBI primer set. MiXCR was run by TCRdb on the multiplex PCR reads, yielding one entry per CDR3 protein. The table includes 200,000 to 250,000 distinct CDR3 sequences, roughly 18% detected once. The sequencing sample was made of blood. These receptors were taken from a man in his fifties with Graves' hyperthyroidism.

This clonotype was found many times. V gene TRBV12-3 or TRBV12-4 combines with J gene TRBJ2-5; D is uncertain. The V end was cut by 1 base, the J end by 5 bases, with 8 bases between. CDR3 length equals 13 residues. For the CDR3, the DNA is TGTGCCAGCAGTTTAGGGGCTGGGGAGACCCAGTACTTC. Its protein is CASSLGAGETQYF.

This clonotype was observed many times. This chain connects TRBV6-1 to TRBJ2-5; D is unresolved. The CDR3 totals 14 residues. From germline, CDR1 is MNHNS and CDR2 SASEGT. Trimming cost V 5 bases and J 1 base, with 11 bases left between them. The CDR3 coding sequence is TGTGCCAGCAGTTTGATTGGACCCCAAGAGACCCAGTACTTC. This encodes CASSLIGPQETQYF.

This clonotype was seen at least ten times. The chain couples TRBV18 to TRBJ2-1, with 8 bases that match TRBD2. Unmatched junction bases numbered 0, after V lost 2 bases and J lost 6 bases. This CDR3 has 13 residues. Germline V CDR1 and CDR2: KGHSH, LQKENI. CDR3 loop: CASSPAGGNEQFF. As DNA, the CDR3 is TGTGCCAGCTCACCAGCGGGGGGCAATGAGCAGTTCTTC. The whole variable domain, remainder taken from reference TRBV18 and TRBJ2-1, is NAGVMQNPRHLVRRRGQEARLRCSPMKGHSHVYWYRQLPEEGLKFMVYLQKENIIDESGMPKERFSAEFPKEGPSILRIQQVVRGDSAAYFCASSPAGGNEQFFGPGTRLTVL.

The CDR3 protein is CASRPLAGAAYNEQFF. CDR3 DNA sequence: TGTGCCAGCAGACCATTAGCGGGGGCCGCCTACAATGAGCAGTTCTTC. The chain carries TRBV28 and TRBJ2-1; TRBD2 agrees at 9 bases. V was clipped by 6 bases and J by 2 bases; unmatched bases: 8. The CDR3 spans 16 residues. Germline-derived CDR1 and CDR2 are MDHEN and SYDVKM.

In its sample, this clonotype was seen many times. The chain joins TRBV20-1 to TRBJ2-7; 9 bases match TRBD2. Germline V lookup: CDR1 DFQATT, CDR2 SNEGSKA (reference sequence). Germline trimming cut 0 bases from V and 1 base from J; bases unmatched to any gene: 4. This CDR3 has 15 amino acids. The DNA for the CDR3 is TGCAGTGCTAGAGAATCTAGCGGGGTATCCTACGAGCAGTACTTC. Its protein is CSARESSGVSYEQYF.

The chain recombines TRBV7-2 with TRBJ2-3; 7 bases agree with TRBD2. Germline CDR1 and CDR2: SGHTA and FQGNSA. This CDR3 has 16 amino acids. Trimming took 5 bases from V and 0 from J; bases not matched to a gene: 8. The CDR3 coding sequence is TGTGCCAGCAGCCGAGCGGGATCATCTAGCACAGATACGCAGTATTTT. Translating it yields CASSRAGSSSTDTQYF.

This clonotype has a count of ten or more. The CDR3: CSARERWETYNEQFF. CDR3 nucleotide sequence: TGCAGTGCTAGAGAACGGTGGGAGACCTACAATGAGCAGTTCTTC. The V gene is TRBV20-1, the J gene TRBJ2-1; the D gene is possibly TRBD2 (5 bases). The CDR3 loop spans 15 amino acids. Trimming removed 0 bases from V and 2 bases from J, with 11 bases in between. The germline gives CDR1 DFQATT, CDR2 SNEGSKA (reference sequence).

This clonotype was seen at least ten times. The genes are TRBV11-3 and TRBJ1-1, with D unresolved. CDR3 length: 13 residues. Trimming left V 0 bases short and J 12 bases short, with 14 bases between. Per the germline V gene, CDR1 is SGHNT and CDR2 is YENEEA. CDR3: CASSLDQTLNPFF. For the CDR3, the DNA is TGTGCCAGCAGCTTAGATCAGACGTTAAATCCTTTCTTT. The full variable domain, in which reference TRBV11-3 and TRBJ1-1 provide the parts outside the CDR3, is EAGVVQSPRYKIIEKKQPVAFWCNPISGHNTLYWYLQNLGQGPELLIRYENEEAVDDSQLPKDRFSAERLKGVDSTLKIQPAELGDSAVYLCASSLDQTLNPFFGQGTRLTVV.

This clonotype came up many times. It is likely a read error, because the conserved phenylalanine at the end of the CDR3 is missing. The rearrangement uses TRBV11-1 and TRBJ1-1; D gene unclear. The CDR3 length is 14 residues. Germline assignment: CDR1 SGHAT and CDR2 FQDESV (reference sequence). Trimming removed 5 bases from V and 2 bases from J, with 12 bases in between. CDR3 region: CASSERAVNTEAFL. The CDR3 nucleotides read TGTGCCAGCAGCGAACGGGCAGTAAACACTGAAGCTTTCCTT.

There are a few counts of this clonotype. The CDR3 here is CAISPSGSRTDTQYF. The CDR3 nucleotides read TGTGCCATCAGTCCCAGCGGGAGCCGCACAGATACGCAGTATTTT. The genes are TRBV10-3 and TRBJ2-3; 8 bases agree with TRBD2. From germline, CDR1 is ENHRY and CDR2 SYGVKD. V was clipped by 5 bases and J by 1 base; unmatched bases: 5. The CDR3 is 15 residues long.

In its sample, this clonotype was seen a few times. This chain uses TRBV28 with TRBJ2-2; D may be TRBD2 (7 bases). The CDR3 has 15 residues. Germline V CDR1 and CDR2: MDHEN, SYDVKM. The V gene lost 7 bases and the J gene lost 1 base, with 13 bases spanning the gap. The CDR3 here is CASTKGGGNTGELFF. CDR3 DNA sequence: TGTGCCAGCACCAAGGGGGGGGGGAACACCGGGGAGCTGTTTTTT.

This clonotype has a count of ten or more. The chain uses TRBV7-8 and TRBJ2-1, with D hard to call. V was shortened by 5 bases and J by 5 bases, with 16 bases between the two germline ends. Germline lookup yields CDR1 SGHVS and CDR2 FQNEAQ. The CDR3 loop spans 15 amino acids. The CDR3 sequence is CASSTRLGWNNEQFF. DNA of the CDR3: TGTGCCAGCAGCACCCGACTGGGGTGGAACAATGAGCAGTTCTTC.

This clonotype was found many times. V usage is TRBV20-1 and J usage is TRBJ2-1, with TRBD2 matching 10 bases. Per the germline V gene, CDR1 is DFQATT and CDR2 is SNEGSKA (reference sequence). The trim removed 6 bases at V and 10 bases at J, leaving 15 bases unmatched. CDR3 size: 15 residues. CDR3 nucleotides: TGCAGTGCCGTACTCCTAGCGGGAGTTTTGTTAGAGCAGTTCTTC. Translation gives CSAVLLAGVLLEQFF.

This chain joins TRBV12-3 or TRBV12-4 and TRBJ2-1, with TRBD2 identical over 7 bases. V was pared by 6 bases and J by 4 bases, with 9 bases of the junction left unmatched. The CDR3 has 15 amino acids. Here the CDR3 reads CASSGGYTRYNEQFF. CDR3 nucleotides: TGTGCCAGCAGCGGGGGGTATACCCGATACAATGAGCAGTTCTTC.

This clonotype occurred a few times. This chain connects TRBV5-1 to TRBJ2-3, with unresolved D. V was shortened by 3 bases and J by 1 base, with 15 bases between the two germline ends. Germline loops: CDR1 SGHRS, CDR2 YFSETQ. This CDR3 has 16 residues. The CDR3 loop reads CASSSGSHGGTDTQYF. As DNA, the CDR3 is TGCGCCAGCAGCTCCGGCTCCCATGGTGGCACAGATACGCAGTATTTT.

The chain is built from TRBV30 and TRBJ2-3; TRBD2 matches 11 bases. This CDR3 is built from 15 residues. The germline CDR1 and CDR2 sequences are GTSNPN and SVGIG (reference sequence). The V and J ends lost 4 bases and 4 bases, in that order; junction bases with no gene match: 7. The CDR3 is CAWNPSGRFPDTQYF. As DNA, the CDR3 is TGTGCCTGGAATCCTAGCGGGAGGTTCCCAGATACGCAGTATTTT.

In this sample, this clonotype turned up many times. The J gene is TRBJ1-2, the V gene TRBV20-1; possible D gene TRBD1, 6 bases. CDR1 and CDR2 from the germline V gene are DFQATT and SNEGSKA (reference sequence). This CDR3 is built from 14 residues. Trimming left V 8 bases short and J 6 bases short, with 22 bases between. CDR3 sequence (DNA): TGCAGTCCGCTGGTTTGGGACAATCGAGATGGCTACACCTTC. It yields the protein CSPLVWDNRDGYTF.

The chain is built from TRBV19 and TRBJ2-5; possibly TRBD2 for D (5 bases). The V and J ends lost 3 bases and 6 bases respectively, with 11 bases between them. CDR1 and CDR2 from the germline V gene are LNHDA and SQIVND (reference sequence). The CDR3 contains 13 residues. In DNA, the CDR3 is TGTGCCAGTAGTATTCAGAGGGAACAGACCCAGTACTTC. Protein sequence: CASSIQREQTQYF.

This clonotype was detected only a few times. The chain links TRBV30 to TRBJ2-3; 10 bases are shared with TRBD2. From germline, CDR1 is GTSNPN and CDR2 SVGIG (reference sequence). With 2 bases clipped from V and 4 bases from J, the junction kept 15 bases outside the gene matches. The CDR3 is 18 residues long. CDR3 bases: TGTGCCTGGAGTCTCGTTCGGGGGCTAGCGGGAGTATCAGATACGCAGTATTTT. Its protein product is CAWSLVRGLAGVSDTQYF.

This clonotype was picked up a small number of times. CDR3 residues: CAWSVGQSGSPQHF. The CDR3 bases are TGTGCCTGGAGTGTAGGGCAGAGTGGTTCGCCCCAGCATTTT. This chain links TRBV30 with TRBJ1-5, with D uncertain. The CDR3 totals 14 residues. With 0 bases removed from V and 9 bases from J, the gap between germline ends came to 15 bases. Per germline, CDR1 GTSNPN and CDR2 SVGIG (reference sequence).

This clonotype showed up just a few times. This chain links TRBV9 with TRBJ2-3; weak D call: TRBD2 (5 bases). The germline V and J ends were trimmed by 3 bases and 4 bases, with 12 bases remaining between them. CDR3 length equals 14 residues. Germline CDR1 is SGDLS and CDR2 is YYNGEE. The CDR3 DNA is TGTGCCAGCAGCGCCCAGCTAGCTTCAGATACGCAGTATTTT. Translation gives CASSAQLASDTQYF.

The chain joins TRBV19 to TRBJ2-2; D possibly corresponds to TRBD1 (6 bases). The CDR3 covers 14 residues. Germline CDR1 and CDR2: LNHDA and SQIVND (reference sequence). Trimming took off 7 bases at V and 11 bases at J, with 20 bases between the two ends. The CDR3 bases are TGTGCCAGTACCCCTAGCCAGGACAGAGCAGAGCTGTTTTTT. It codes for CASTPSQDRAELFF.

This clonotype was detected many times. This chain uses TRBV11-3 with TRBJ2-5; D ambiguous. The CDR3 has 13 amino acids. Trimming stripped 5 bases from V and 0 bases from J, with 7 bases between. Germline values: CDR1 SGHNT, CDR2 YENEEA. For the CDR3, the DNA is TGTGCCAGCAGCACCCAGAACCAAGAGACCCAGTACTTC. It codes for CASSTQNQETQYF.

This clonotype was found a few times. This chain joins TRBV6-2 or TRBV6-3 and TRBJ2-2; perhaps TRBD2 as D (6 bases). Germline loops: CDR1 MNHEY, CDR2 SVGEGT. The CDR3 sequence is 15 residues long. V gave up 5 bases and J gave up 6 bases, with 16 bases separating them. The CDR3 is CASSRSGYIPGELFF. In DNA form, the CDR3 reads TGTGCCAGCAGTCGTAGCGGTTATATCCCCGGGGAGCTGTTTTTT.

This clonotype was recorded at least ten times. The chain employs TRBV6-1 and TRBJ1-4; D is unresolved. This CDR3 spans 14 amino acids. Trimming removed 10 bases from V and 2 bases from J, with 14 bases in between. Looked up from germline, CDR1 is MNHNS and CDR2 is SASEGT. The chain's CDR3 is CATRRGSTNEKLFF. CDR3 DNA sequence: TGTGCCACCAGGCGGGGTTCGACTAATGAAAAACTGTTTTTT.

This clonotype was counted only a few times. The CDR3 does not close with the conserved phenylalanine or tryptophan, likely indicating a read error. The chain combines TRBV6-1 with TRBJ1-1; D gene unclear. The germline gives CDR1 MNHNS, CDR2 SASEGT. Deletions cut 6 bases from V and 5 bases from J, with 7 bases between. The CDR3 consists of 11 residues. CDR3 nucleotides: TGTGCCAGCAGACGTGGGACTGAAGCTTTCATT. Its translation: CASRRGTEAFI.

Points on this clonotype: Since a much larger clone is just one base distant, this may be a read error. J is TRBJ1-1 and V is TRBV28; D might be TRBD1 (5 bases). CDR1 MDHEN and CDR2 SYDVKM come from the germline V gene. CDR3 length: 16 residues. The CDR3 DNA sequence: TGTGCCAGCGGTTTAGGGGTGGGGGGGGTACACACTGAAGCTTTCTTT. Translating it yields CASGLGVGGVHTEAFF.

This clonotype was picked up a small number of times. V and J are TRBV4-1 and TRBJ2-3; TRBD2 aligns across 14 bases. The CDR3 has 16 amino acids. V trimming: 3 bases; J trimming: 3 bases; junction bases outside the gene matches: 2. CDR1 is MGHRA, CDR2 YSYEKL, per germline. The chain's CDR3 is CASSHGTSGRTDTQYF. The DNA for the CDR3 is TGCGCCAGCAGCCACGGGACTAGCGGGAGAACAGATACGCAGTATTTT.

As for this clonotype: The junction differs from germline at one of its ends, possibly a read error. The J gene is TRBJ2-2, the V gene TRBV3-1; tentatively, D is TRBD1 or TRBD2 (6 bases each). This CDR3 is 16 amino acids long. The germline CDR1 and CDR2 sequences are LGHDT and YNNKEL (reference sequence). As DNA, the CDR3 is TGTGCCAGCAGCCAAGAGTCTCCGGGGGACACCAGGGAGCTGTTTTTT. Encoded protein: CASSQESPGDTRELFF.

This clonotype came up many times. The rearrangement joins TRBV28 to TRBJ2-5, with 8 positions matching TRBD1. There are 14 residues in the CDR3. V was clipped by 10 bases and J by 5 bases; unmatched bases: 12. The germline V gene encodes CDR1 MDHEN and CDR2 SYDVKM. The CDR3 sequence is CATGETQGEETQYF. CDR3 coding DNA: TGTGCCACCGGGGAAACACAGGGGGAGGAGACCCAGTACTTC.

Comments on this clonotype: A read error is possible here, since a much larger clone lies one base away. The gene calls are TRBV3-1 and TRBJ2-7; D gene uncertain. In germline, CDR1 is LGHDT, CDR2 YNNKEL (reference sequence). CDR3 length: 14 residues. The V end was cut by 2 bases, the J end by 4 bases, with 12 bases between. The CDR3 DNA reads as TGTGCCAGCAGCCAAACGGAAGGGCCTTACGAGCAGTACTTC. Translated: CASSQTEGPYEQYF.